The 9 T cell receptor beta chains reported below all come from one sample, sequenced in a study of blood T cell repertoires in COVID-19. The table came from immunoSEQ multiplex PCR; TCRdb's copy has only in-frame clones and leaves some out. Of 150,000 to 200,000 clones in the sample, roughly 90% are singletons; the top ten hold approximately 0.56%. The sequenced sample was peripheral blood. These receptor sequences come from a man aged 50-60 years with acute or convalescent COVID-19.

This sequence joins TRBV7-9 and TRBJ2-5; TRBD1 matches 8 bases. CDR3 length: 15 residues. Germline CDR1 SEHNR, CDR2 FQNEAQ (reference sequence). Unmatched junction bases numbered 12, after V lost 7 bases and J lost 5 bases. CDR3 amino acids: CASTFSLDRAETQYF. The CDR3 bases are TGTGCCAGCACCTTTTCATTGGACAGGGCGGAGACCCAGTACTTC.

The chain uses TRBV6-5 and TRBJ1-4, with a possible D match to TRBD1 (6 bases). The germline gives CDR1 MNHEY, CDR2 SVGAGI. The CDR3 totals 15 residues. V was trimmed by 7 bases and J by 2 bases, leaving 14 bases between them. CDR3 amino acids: CASKPDRRTNEKLFF. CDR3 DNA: TGTGCCAGCAAGCCCGACAGGCGGACTAATGAAAAACTGTTTTTT.

The CDR3, as DNA: TGTGCCAGTAGTGTTCCTGGGTGGGGCTTCTATGGCTACACCTTC. Its translation is CASSVPGWGFYGYTF. V is TRBV19 and J is TRBJ1-2; TRBD1 might be the D (5 bases). Trimming removed 5 bases at V and 4 bases at J, with 17 bases between. The V gene's germline CDR1 is LNHDA and CDR2 SQIVND (reference sequence). The CDR3 spans 15 residues.

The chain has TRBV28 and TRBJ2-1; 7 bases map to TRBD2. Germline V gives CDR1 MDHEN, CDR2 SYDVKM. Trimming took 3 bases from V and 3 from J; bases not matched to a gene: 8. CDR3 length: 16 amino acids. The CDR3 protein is CASSFGTTHRYNEQFF. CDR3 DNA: TGTGCCAGCAGTTTCGGGACTACTCACCGCTACAATGAGCAGTTCTTC.

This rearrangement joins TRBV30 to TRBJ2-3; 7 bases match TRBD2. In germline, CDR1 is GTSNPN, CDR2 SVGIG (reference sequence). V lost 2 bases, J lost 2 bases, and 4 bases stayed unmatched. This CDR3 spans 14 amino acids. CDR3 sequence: CAWSPGLTTDTQYF. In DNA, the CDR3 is TGTGCCTGGAGTCCGGGACTAACCACAGATACGCAGTATTTT.

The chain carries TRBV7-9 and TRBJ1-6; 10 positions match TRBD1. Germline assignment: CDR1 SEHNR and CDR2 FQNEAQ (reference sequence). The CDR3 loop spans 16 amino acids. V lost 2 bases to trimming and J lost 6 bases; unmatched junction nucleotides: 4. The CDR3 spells CASSLRTGGRNSPLHF. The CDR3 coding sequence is TGTGCCAGCAGCTTACGGACAGGGGGACGTAATTCACCCCTCCACTTT. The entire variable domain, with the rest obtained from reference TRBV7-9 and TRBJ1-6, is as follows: DTGVSQNPRHKITKRGQNVTFRCDPISEHNRLYWYRQTLGQGPEFLTYFQNEAQLEKSRLLSDRFSAERPKGSFSTLEIQRTEQGDSAMYLCASSLRTGGRNSPLHFGNGTRLTVT.

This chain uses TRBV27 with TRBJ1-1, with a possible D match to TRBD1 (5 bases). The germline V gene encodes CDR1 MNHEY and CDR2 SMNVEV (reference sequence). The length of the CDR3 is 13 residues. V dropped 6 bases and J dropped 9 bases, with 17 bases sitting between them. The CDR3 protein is CASRATAGIQAFF. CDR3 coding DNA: TGTGCCAGCAGAGCAACAGCAGGGATCCAAGCTTTCTTT.

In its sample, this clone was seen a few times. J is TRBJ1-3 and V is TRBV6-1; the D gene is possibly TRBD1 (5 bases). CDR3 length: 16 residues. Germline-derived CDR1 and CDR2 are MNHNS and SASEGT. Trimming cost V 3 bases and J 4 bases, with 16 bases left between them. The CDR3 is CASSDTGTPSGNTIYF. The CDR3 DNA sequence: TGTGCCAGCAGTGATACCGGGACTCCATCGGGAAACACCATATATTTT.

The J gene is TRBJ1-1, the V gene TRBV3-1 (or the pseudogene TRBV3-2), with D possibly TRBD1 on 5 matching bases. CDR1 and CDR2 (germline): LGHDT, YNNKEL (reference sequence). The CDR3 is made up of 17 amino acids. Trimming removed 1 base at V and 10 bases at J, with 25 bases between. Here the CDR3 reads CASSQARYQGWEAAAFF. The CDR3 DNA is TGTGCCAGCAGCCAAGCAAGATATCAGGGATGGGAGGCGGCAGCTTTCTTT.